This T cell receptor (beta chain) was observed in a study of PD-1 blockade in classical Hodgkin lymphoma. General study results and limits: Diminished baseline TCR diversity has been reported in newly diagnosed patients relative to healthy donors.

Every patient relapsed after autologous stem cell transplantation, and brentuximab vedotin exposure varied. Points on this clone: Its target is unknown.

This CDR3 region has 17 residues. J lost 7 bases, V lost 7 bases, and 18 bases had no gene match. CDR1 and CDR2 from the germline V gene are SGHTA and FQGNSA. Sequencing used immunoSEQ multiplex PCR; TCRdb keeps in-frame clones, though not all of them. The repertoire consists of 11,000 or so clones, with about 85% occurring once and the leading ten covering 30%. The chain recombines TRBV7-2 with TRBJ2-4; 8 bases map to TRBD2. The sample here was peripheral blood mononuclear cells (PBMCs), taken at baseline. The receptor was derived from a human donor with classical Hodgkin lymphoma. CDR3: CASTSDSRGRGANIQYF. The CDR3 DNA is TGTGCCAGCACCTCGGACTCGCGGGGGCGGGGGGCCAACATTCAGTACTTC.